These 14 T cell receptor beta chains were all obtained from the same sample, sequenced in a study of T cell repertoires in cytomegalovirus infection. Their cognate antigens are unknown. TCRdb redid the calling of the reads with MiXCR, one entry per CDR3 protein. The sample lists about 700,000 distinct CDR3 sequences, about 30% occurring once. The material was cultured PBMCs, obtained from culture after CMV antigen stimulation. Every receptor here comes from a human donor in good health (CMV status not recorded). Some clones in this sample may be carry-over from other donors' samples.

The chain links TRBV3-1 to TRBJ2-5; 8 positions match TRBD2. Looked up from germline, CDR1 is LGHDT and CDR2 is YNNKEL (reference sequence). This CDR3 comprises 13 residues. V was clipped by 6 bases and J by 1 base; unmatched bases: 1. The CDR3: CASRGTSQETQYF. In DNA form, the CDR3 reads TGTGCCAGCAGGGGGACTAGCCAAGAGACCCAGTACTTC.

The chain recombines TRBV19 with TRBJ1-2, with D unresolved. Trimming removed 5 bases at V and 4 bases at J, with 8 bases between. The CDR3 spans 12 residues. Germline assignment: CDR1 LNHDA and CDR2 SQIVND (reference sequence). This chain's CDR3 is CASSREAYGYTF. The CDR3, as DNA: TGTGCCAGTAGTCGGGAGGCCTATGGCTACACCTTC.

V gene TRBV11-2 combines with J gene TRBJ1-3; no clear D gene. The germline V and J ends were trimmed by 5 bases and 8 bases, with 16 bases remaining between them. The CDR3 runs 14 residues. From germline, CDR1 is SGHAT and CDR2 FQNNGV. As DNA, the CDR3 is TGTGCCAGCAGCCAACCCCCCACGTCGGACACCATATATTTT. Translated: CASSQPPTSDTIYF.

This clonotype was detected only a few times. V usage is TRBV19 and J usage is TRBJ1-6; D perhaps matches TRBD1 (5 bases). This CDR3 contains 14 residues. Trimming left V 5 bases short and J 9 bases short, with 14 bases between. The germline gives CDR1 LNHDA, CDR2 SQIVND (reference sequence). CDR3 sequence: CASSVRDSGSPLHF. The CDR3 DNA follows: TGTGCCAGTAGTGTCCGGGACTCTGGTTCACCCCTCCACTTT.

This clonotype was detected only a few times. CDR3 protein: CASSLVRGGPKAGELFF. CDR3 DNA sequence: TGTGCCAGCAGCTTAGTTCGGGGGGGACCGAAGGCCGGGGAGCTGTTTTTT. The genes are TRBV7-8 and TRBJ2-2, with 8 positions matching TRBD2. In germline, CDR1 is SGHVS, CDR2 FQNEAQ. V gave up 1 base and J gave up 6 bases; unmatched junction bases: 10. The length of the CDR3 is 17 residues.

The table lists this clonotype with a few counts. This sequence joins TRBV19 and TRBJ2-2, with a tentative D call TRBD1 (5 bases). The CDR3 length is 15 residues. Per the germline V gene, CDR1 is LNHDA and CDR2 is SQIVND (reference sequence). CDR3 DNA sequence: TGTGCTGCAAGTCTGGGGCGGTCAGGCACCGGGGAGCTGTTTTTT. Translating gives CAASLGRSGTGELFF. The full variable domain, with the rest looked up from reference TRBV19 and TRBJ2-2, is DGGITQSPKYLFRKEGQNVTLSCEQNLNHDAMYWYRQDPGQGLRLIYYSQIVNDFQKGDIAEGYSVSREKKESFPLTVTSAQKNPTAFYLCAASLGRSGTGELFFGEGSRLTVL.

J is TRBJ1-3 and V is TRBV6-1, with TRBD1 matching over 11 bases. Germline CDR1 reads MNHNS; CDR2 reads SASEGT. The length of the CDR3 is 16 residues. V lost 5 bases, J lost 2 bases, and 5 bases stayed unmatched. CDR3 region: CASSHMDRGPGNTIYF. The CDR3 bases are TGTGCCAGCAGTCATATGGACAGGGGGCCTGGAAACACCATATATTTT.

The CDR3 DNA reads TGCAGTGCTAGTCCTAGCCCTAGCTACGAGCAGTACTTC. Amino acid sequence: CSASPSPSYEQYF. The genes are TRBV20-1 and TRBJ2-7, with D possibly being TRBD2 (5 bases). In germline, CDR1 is DFQATT, CDR2 SNEGSKA (reference sequence). The CDR3 is 13 residues long. Trimming cost V 3 bases and J 3 bases, with 12 bases left between them.

This clonotype was observed a single time. A read error may account for a junction end that differs from germline. The V call is TRBV27, the J call TRBJ1-2; possibly TRBD1 for D (5 bases). Germline CDR1 reads MNHEY; CDR2 reads SMNVEV (reference sequence). This CDR3 comprises 14 residues. The CDR3 reads CASSLGPTNYGYSF. The CDR3 DNA sequence: TGTGCCAGCAGTTTGGGACCGACTAACTATGGCTACAGCTTC.

The genes are TRBV20-1 and TRBJ1-4; D is unclear. CDR1 and CDR2 from the germline V gene are DFQATT and SNEGSKA (reference sequence). CDR3 size: 16 residues. V lost 2 bases to trimming and J lost 5 bases, with 18 bases between them. The CDR3 is CSARPSRGGGNEKLFF. CDR3 nucleotides: TGCAGTGCTAGACCCTCGCGGGGAGGAGGGAATGAAAAACTGTTTTTT.

In its sample, this clonotype was seen a few times. The CDR3 DNA sequence: TGTGCCAGCATGAACGATGGCGGGGAGCTGTTTTTT. This sequence encodes CASMNDGGELFF. The V call is TRBV2, the J call TRBJ2-2; D gene uncertain. Trimming left V 7 bases short and J 7 bases short, with 10 bases between. Germline CDR1 reads SNHLY; CDR2 reads FYNNEI. The CDR3 consists of 12 residues.

This chain joins TRBV5-1 and TRBJ1-4; D is perhaps TRBD1 (6 bases). With 4 bases removed from V and 8 bases from J, the gap between germline ends came to 18 bases. Germline values: CDR1 SGHRS, CDR2 YFSETQ. The CDR3 extends over 15 amino acids. In DNA form, the CDR3 reads TGCGCCAGCAGCGCCTCTGGGGGGCGGCGGGAAAAACTGTTTTTT. The encoded protein is CASSASGGRREKLFF.

This clonotype was recorded a few times. The chain combines TRBV19 with TRBJ2-1; no definite D call. The CDR3 runs 15 residues. Germline loops: CDR1 LNHDA, CDR2 SQIVND (reference sequence). Trimming took off 3 bases at V and 0 bases at J, with 9 bases between the two ends. CDR3 nucleotides: TGTGCCAGTAGTATTAGAGAGGTCTCCTACAATGAGCAGTTCTTC. Translated, it gives CASSIREVSYNEQFF.

The gene calls are TRBV29-1 and TRBJ2-1; D is perhaps TRBD2 (5 bases). This CDR3 has 14 residues. Between the trimmed V and J ends, which lost 4 bases and 1 base, there was a span of 11 bases. The germline V gene encodes CDR1 SQVTM and CDR2 ANQGSEA. The CDR3 reads CSVVLAVSYNEQFF. In DNA form, the CDR3 reads TGCAGCGTTGTCCTAGCTGTGTCCTACAATGAGCAGTTCTTC.